These T cell receptor beta chains were read from a single sample in a study of shared clonotypes between healthy human individuals. Method: immunoSEQ multiplex PCR; TCRdb's copy keeps in-frame clones and lacks some. Among about 960,000 clones listed, around three quarters were seen once. Sequenced material: memory CD4+ T cells sorted from blood. Source of these receptors: a man between 18 and 35 years old in good health. Each CDR3 is given with its conserved first and last residue. The D gene is left open where the match is weak. Clone size appears in some rows only: once, few, many, or a class for an expanded clone.

once	NA	TRBV10-3	TRBJ2-5	CAISESPSGQETQYF	TGTGCCATCAGTGAGTCGCCCAGCGGGCAAGAGACCCAGTACTTC
NA	TRBD1	TRBV11-2	TRBJ2-5	CASSPGTGVIETQYF	TGTGCCAGCAGCCCCGGGACAGGGGTTATCGAGACCCAGTACTTC
NA	TRBD1	TRBV5-1	TRBJ1-2	CASSPGQGTFGYTF	TGCGCCAGCAGCCCGGGACAGGGGACTTTTGGCTACACCTTC
NA	NA	TRBV29-1	TRBJ2-5	CSVGGENQETQYF	TGCAGCGTTGGGGGGGAGAACCAAGAGACCCAGTACTTC
NA	NA	TRBV5-6	TRBJ2-7	CASSSYRDYYEQYF	TGTGCCAGCAGCTCTTACAGGGACTATTACGAGCAGTACTTC
NA	TRBD1	TRBV6-1	TRBJ2-2	CASRGQGGTGELFF	TGTGCCAGCAGGGGACAGGGAGGCACCGGGGAGCTGTTTTTT
NA	NA	TRBV9	TRBJ2-1	CASSVEGVWYNEQFF	TGTGCCAGCAGCGTAGAGGGGGTTTGGTACAATGAGCAGTTCTTC
NA	TRBD1	TRBV5-1	TRBJ2-7	CASSLTPGQGNEQYF	TGCGCCAGCAGCTTGACCCCGGGACAGGGAAACGAGCAGTACTTC
NA	TRBD1	TRBV5-1	TRBJ2-1	CASSPGGRNYNEQFF	TGCGCCAGCAGCCCAGGGGGACGAAACTACAATGAGCAGTTCTTC
few	TRBD2	TRBV11-2	TRBJ2-3	CASSPEGGRWTQYF	TGTGCCAGCAGCCCCGAGGGAGGGAGGTGGACGCAGTATTTT
NA	TRBD2	TRBV30	TRBJ2-1	CAWILAGGNEQFF	TGTGCCTGGATCCTAGCGGGTGGCAATGAGCAGTTCTTC
NA	TRBD2	TRBV4-1	TRBJ2-3	CASSRLLAPAGDTQYF	TGCGCCAGCAGCCGCCTACTAGCGCCTGCGGGAGATACGCAGTATTTT
NA	NA	TRBV5-4	TRBJ2-3	CASSRGQPSTDTQYF	TGTGCCAGCAGCCGTGGACAGCCTAGCACAGATACGCAGTATTTT
NA	NA	TRBV14	TRBJ2-5	CASSQSETQYF	TGTGCCAGCAGCCAATCCGAGACCCAGTACTTC
NA	NA	TRBV16	TRBJ1-2	CASSQSSPNYGYTF	TGTGCCAGCAGCCAATCCTCCCCGAACTATGGCTACACCTTC
NA	NA	TRBV19	TRBJ2-5	CASSLRTDQETQYF	TGTGCCAGTAGTCTTCGGACAGACCAAGAGACCCAGTACTTC
NA	TRBD1	TRBV10-3	TRBJ1-6	CAISESLGQGVPLHF	TGTGCCATCAGTGAAAGTTTGGGACAGGGGGTCCCCCTCCACTTT
NA	NA	TRBV28	TRBJ2-1	CASSSLGVRGSYNEQFF	TGTGCCAGCTCCTCGTTGGGGGTAAGGGGCTCCTACAATGAGCAGTTCTTC
NA	NA	TRBV5-1	TRBJ2-1	CASSLVGILNEQFF	TGCGCCAGCAGCTTGGTAGGAATCCTCAATGAGCAGTTCTTC
NA	NA	TRBV6-5	TRBJ1-3	CASSQLLGGNTIYF	TGTGCCAGCTCACAGCTGTTAGGAGGGAACACCATATATTTT
NA	NA	TRBV14	TRBJ1-3	CASSQSGQSTRGNTIYF	TGTGCCAGCAGCCAAAGCGGGCAGTCCACCCGTGGAAACACCATATATTTT
NA	NA	TRBV4-2	TRBJ2-2	CASSQGDFATGELFF	TGTGCCAGCAGCCAAGGGGACTTCGCCACCGGGGAGCTGTTTTTT
once	NA	TRBV9	TRBJ2-7	CASSVGDASSYEQYF	TGTGCCAGCAGCGTAGGGGACGCCAGCTCCTACGAGCAGTACTTC
many	NA	TRBV4-1	TRBJ1-3	CASSPGEGSGNTIYF	TGCGCCAGCAGCCCAGGTGAGGGCTCTGGAAACACCATATATTTT
few	NA	TRBV1	TRBJ2-7	CTSSQTLKNGGVYEQYF	TGCACCAGCAGCCAAACCCTCAAGAACGGGGGGGTTTACGAGCAGTACTTC
NA	TRBD1	TRBV5-1	TRBJ2-7	CASSLQGASYEQYF	TGCGCCAGCAGCCTCCAGGGGGCATCCTACGAGCAGTACTTC
NA	NA	TRBV6-1	TRBJ1-4	CATGSNEKLFF	TGTGCCACCGGTAGTAATGAAAAACTGTTTTTT
NA	NA	TRBV11-3	TRBJ2-3	CASSLDLRDTQYF	TGTGCCAGCAGCTTAGATCTGCGGGATACGCAGTATTTT
NA	TRBD2	TRBV4-3	TRBJ2-2	CASSQDLVSGRGELFF	TGCGCCAGCAGCCAAGATCTCGTCAGCGGGAGAGGGGAGCTGTTTTTT
NA	NA	TRBV6-1	TRBJ2-2	CASTPDRRLGELFF	TGTGCCAGCACCCCCGACAGAAGGTTGGGGGAGCTGTTTTTT
NA	NA	TRBV11-3	TRBJ2-7	CASSLSGFDEQYF	TGTGCCAGCAGCTTATCGGGTTTCGACGAGCAGTACTTC
NA	NA	TRBV5-4	TRBJ2-6	CASSSDGSGANVLTF	TGTGCCAGCAGCTCGGACGGGTCTGGGGCCAACGTCCTGACTTTC
few	NA	TRBV7-2	TRBJ1-1	CASSLDSTTGWEAFF	TGTGCCAGCAGCTTAGATAGTACGACGGGGTGGGAAGCTTTCTTT
NA	TRBD1	TRBV19	TRBJ1-6	CASSGPQTGYNSPLHF	TGTGCCAGTAGTGGACCCCAGACAGGGTACAATTCACCCCTCCACTTT
NA	TRBD1	TRBV5-1	TRBJ2-7	CASSLHGQGMDEQYF	TGCGCCAGCAGCCTGCATGGACAGGGGATGGACGAGCAGTACTTC